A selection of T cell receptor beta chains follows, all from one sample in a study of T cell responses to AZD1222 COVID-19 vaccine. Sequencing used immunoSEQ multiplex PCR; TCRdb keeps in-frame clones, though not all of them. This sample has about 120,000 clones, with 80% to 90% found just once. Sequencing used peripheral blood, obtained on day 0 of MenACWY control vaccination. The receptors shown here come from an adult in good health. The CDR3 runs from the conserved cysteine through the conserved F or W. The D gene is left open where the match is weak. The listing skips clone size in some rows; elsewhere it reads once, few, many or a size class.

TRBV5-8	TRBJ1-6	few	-	TGTGCCAGCAGCTTGGTATGGTCACAACGGGGTCTATATAATTCACCCCTCCACTTT	CASSLVWSQRGLYNSPLHF
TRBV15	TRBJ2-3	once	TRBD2	TGTGCCACCAGCAGGGGAGCGGGGGCGTCCACAGATACGCAGTATTTT	CATSRGAGASTDTQYF
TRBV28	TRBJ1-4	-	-	TGTGCCAGCATTCGGAGCGGAGATAAGAGGGAAAAACTGTTTTTT	CASIRSGDKREKLFF
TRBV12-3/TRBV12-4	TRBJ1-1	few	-	TGTGCCAGCAGCCCGGACGTAAACACTGAAGCTTTCTTT	CASSPDVNTEAFF
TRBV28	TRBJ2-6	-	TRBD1	TGTGCCAGCAGTTTAACGAGCCCGGGGACAGACCCACCTGGGGCCAACGTCCTGACTTTC	CASSLTSPGTDPPGANVLTF
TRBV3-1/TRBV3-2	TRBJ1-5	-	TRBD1	TGTGCCAGCAGCCTAGGACAGGGACAAGGGCAGCCCCAGCATTTT	CASSLGQGQGQPQHF
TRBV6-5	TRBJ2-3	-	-	TGTGCCAGCAGTTTACAGGGGGGGACAGATACGCAGTATTTT	CASSLQGGTDTQYF
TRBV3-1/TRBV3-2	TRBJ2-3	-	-	TGTGCCAGCAGCCAAACGTGGTATCTTTTGGATACGCAGTATTTT	CASSQTWYLLDTQYF
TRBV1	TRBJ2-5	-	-	TGCACCAGCAGCCACAAGGACAGGGTCCAAGAGACCCAGTACTTC	CTSSHKDRVQETQYF
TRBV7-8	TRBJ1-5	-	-	TGTGCCAGCAGCATAGGGGGGTCCGGCAATCAGCCCCAGCATTTT	CASSIGGSGNQPQHF
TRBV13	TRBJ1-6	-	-	TGTGCCAGCACAGAACGGGGGGGCACCCTCCACTTT	CASTERGGTLHF
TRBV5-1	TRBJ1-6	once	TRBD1	TGCGCCAGCACCGGACAGGGGGATAATTCACCCCTCCACTTT	CASTGQGDNSPLHF
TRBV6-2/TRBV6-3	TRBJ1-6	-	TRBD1	TGTGCCAGCAGTACCCGACAGGGAGGGAATTCACCCCTCCACTTT	CASSTRQGGNSPLHF
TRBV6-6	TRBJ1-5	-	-	TGTGCCAGCAGCCCGACCCACAATCAGCCCCAGCATTTT	CASSPTHNQPQHF
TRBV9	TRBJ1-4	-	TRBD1	TGTGCCAGCAGCCCTAGGACAGGGGCGGGCGAAAAACTGTTTTTT	CASSPRTGAGEKLFF
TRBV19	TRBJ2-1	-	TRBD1	TGTGCCAGTAGTATAGGTGGGACAGGGAAACCCAATGAGCAGTTCTTC	CASSIGGTGKPNEQFF